This T cell receptor (beta chain) was sequenced in a study of blood T cell repertoires in COVID-19. Only in-frame clones appear in the TCRdb table, and some are missing; sequencing was by immunoSEQ multiplex PCR. The sample has 300,000 to 450,000 clones, approximately 89% seen once. This CDR3 comprises 13 residues. V gave up 5 bases and J gave up 1 base, with 9 bases separating them. Germline V lookup: CDR1 LNHDA, CDR2 SQIVND (reference sequence). The chain has TRBV19 and TRBJ2-7; D might be TRBD2 (6 bases). Sample: peripheral blood. The receptor was isolated from a woman in her 30s with COVID-19, enrolled during active disease. The CDR3 is CASSPGGSYEQYF. For the CDR3, the DNA is TGTGCCAGTAGTCCCGGGGGATCCTACGAGCAGTACTTC.